Following are 22 T cell receptor beta chains from one sample sequenced in a study of identifying expanded T cells in peripheral blood. Generated by immunoSEQ multiplex PCR, the TCRdb table keeps only in-frame clones and is missing some. The table shows 70,000 to 100,000 clones, with roughly 90% occurring only once. Sequenced: blood. The receptors here all came from a person between 18 and 75 years old in good health.

The rearrangement uses TRBV7-2 and TRBJ1-2; tentative D call: TRBD1 (6 bases). This CDR3 spans 12 amino acids. Germline-derived CDR1 and CDR2 are SGHTA and FQGNSA. CDR3 residues: CVSGTNYYGYTF. The CDR3 DNA follows: TGTGTCTCCGGGACAAACTACTATGGCTACACCTTC.

The CDR3 nucleotides read TGTGCCAGTAGTCCTACTTCCTACGGCTCCTACGAGCAGTACTTC. This encodes CASSPTSYGSYEQYF. V gene TRBV19 combines with J gene TRBJ2-7, with D unclear. V was shortened by 5 bases and J by 0 bases, with 14 bases between the two germline ends. Germline V gene data show CDR1 as LNHDA and CDR2 as SQIVND (reference sequence). The CDR3 has 15 amino acids. Full variable domain (missing parts from reference TRBV19 and TRBJ2-7): DGGITQSPKYLFRKEGQNVTLSCEQNLNHDAMYWYRQDPGQGLRLIYYSQIVNDFQKGDIAEGYSVSREKKESFPLTVTSAQKNPTAFYLCASSPTSYGSYEQYFGPGTRLTVT.

The chain recombines TRBV29-1 with TRBJ1-5; possible D gene TRBD1, 5 bases. V was pared by 6 bases and J by 7 bases, with 13 bases between. The CDR3 extends over 12 amino acids. Germline V lookup: CDR1 SQVTM, CDR2 ANQGSEA. The CDR3: CSVKEAGQPQHF. CDR3 nucleotides: TGCAGCGTCAAGGAGGCAGGGCAGCCCCAGCATTTT.

The chain carries TRBV5-1 and TRBJ2-6; D is unresolved. CDR3 size: 14 residues. V lost 4 bases and J lost 13, with 18 bases in between. Germline V gives CDR1 SGHRS, CDR2 YFSETQ. The DNA of the CDR3 is TGCGCCAGCAGCCTGGACGGATCAGTTACGGTCCTGACTTTC. Translating gives CASSLDGSVTVLTF.

This clone occurred once. The J gene is TRBJ2-3, the V gene TRBV5-4; 7 positions match TRBD1. The CDR3 is 13 amino acids. The trim removed 4 bases at V and 4 bases at J, leaving 3 bases unmatched. Germline V gene lookup returns CDR1 SGHNT and CDR2 YYREEE (reference sequence). The CDR3 nucleotides read TGTGCCAGCAGCCCGGGACAGTCAGATACGCAGTATTTT. Encoded protein: CASSPGQSDTQYF.

V and J are TRBV4-2 and TRBJ2-7; possible D gene TRBD2, 5 bases. This CDR3 is 13 amino acids long. V was shortened by 1 base and J by 3 bases, with 7 bases between the two germline ends. Per the germline V gene, CDR1 is LGHNA and CDR2 is YNFKEQ. The CDR3 coding sequence is TGTGCCAGCAGCCAAGGGACTTACTACGAGCAGTACTTC. It encodes CASSQGTYYEQYF.

The V gene is TRBV10-1, the J gene TRBJ1-1; 7 bases map to TRBD1. There are 13 residues in the CDR3. Germline V CDR1 and CDR2: WNHNN, SYGVQD (reference sequence). V gave up 0 bases and J gave up 5 bases; unmatched junction bases: 0. CDR3 sequence (DNA): TGCGCCAGCAGTGAGTCACAGGGGACTGAAGCTTTCTTT. Its translation: CASSESQGTEAFF.

J is TRBJ2-7 and V is TRBV27, with D possibly being TRBD1 (5 bases). CDR1 is MNHEY and CDR2 is SMNVEV in the germline V gene (reference sequence). Trimming cost V 0 bases and J 4 bases, with 10 bases left between them. There are 14 residues in the CDR3. Written as DNA, the CDR3 is TGTGCCAGCAGTTTATCGCCAGGGTTTTACGAGCAGTACTTC. Protein product: CASSLSPGFYEQYF.

This chain connects TRBV4-1 to TRBJ2-3; D gene uncertain. Germline V gene lookup returns CDR1 MGHRA and CDR2 YSYEKL. The CDR3 has 14 amino acids. Trimming shortened V by 3 bases and J by 0 bases, and 7 bases separated the two germline ends. The CDR3 loop reads CASSQMTSTDTQYF. The CDR3 nucleotides are TGCGCCAGCAGCCAGATGACTAGCACAGATACGCAGTATTTT.

The chain uses TRBV27 and TRBJ2-7; TRBD1 aligns across 8 bases. V trimming: 4 bases; J trimming: 6 bases; junction bases outside the gene matches: 2. CDR1 and CDR2 from the germline V gene are MNHEY and SMNVEV (reference sequence). The CDR3 sequence is 12 residues long. The CDR3 loop is CASSSTGAEQYF. The CDR3 region has the DNA TGTGCCAGCAGTTCGACAGGGGCCGAGCAGTACTTC.

This chain joins TRBV2 and TRBJ1-1; 7 bases line up with TRBD1. The CDR3 consists of 13 residues. In germline, CDR1 is SNHLY, CDR2 FYNNEI. V was pared by 3 bases and J by 7 bases, with 5 bases of the junction left unmatched. Here the CDR3 reads CASSEGRGNEAFF. As DNA, the CDR3 is TGTGCCAGCAGTGAGGGCAGGGGGAATGAAGCTTTCTTT.

The chain links TRBV7-2 to TRBJ2-5; D is possibly TRBD1 (5 bases). Trimming cost V 5 bases and J 5 bases, with 12 bases left between them. The CDR3 spans 13 residues. In germline, CDR1 is SGHTA, CDR2 FQGNSA. Here the CDR3 reads CASSLYKGETQYF. In DNA form, the CDR3 reads TGTGCCAGCAGCCTGTATAAGGGGGAGACCCAGTACTTC.

The chain carries TRBV30 and TRBJ2-3; 15 nucleotides agree with TRBD2. This CDR3 has 15 residues. Germline V lookup: CDR1 GTSNPN, CDR2 SVGIG (reference sequence). J gave up 2 bases and V 5 bases, and 2 bases lay outside the gene matches. CDR3 DNA: TGTGCCTGGGGACTAGCGGGGGGGGCCACAGATACGCAGTATTTT. This translates into CAWGLAGGATDTQYF.

The chain joins TRBV6-5 to TRBJ1-1; D is possibly TRBD1 (5 bases). This CDR3 has 12 amino acids. V lost 2 bases to trimming and J lost 5 bases, with 6 bases between them. Germline V gives CDR1 MNHEY, CDR2 SVGAGI. CDR3 DNA sequence: TGTGCCAGCAGTTACGGGGGAACTGAAGCTTTCTTT. It encodes CASSYGGTEAFF.

Of note for this clone: Other DNA sequences in this specimen translate into the identical CDR3. V gene TRBV28 combines with J gene TRBJ2-5, with unresolved D. The CDR3 is 13 amino acids. V lost 6 bases and J lost 1, with 9 bases in between. Germline CDR1 MDHEN, CDR2 SYDVKM. Written as DNA, the CDR3 is TGTGCCAGCAGGCCAGGCCCCCAAGAGACCCAGTACTTC. It encodes CASRPGPQETQYF.

The rearrangement joins TRBV5-1 to TRBJ1-1; D not certain. Germline loops: CDR1 SGHRS, CDR2 YFSETQ. V was cut by 0 bases and J by 1 base, with 13 bases left in between. CDR3 size: 16 residues. CDR3 amino acids: CASSLDRASANTEAFF. The CDR3 DNA reads TGCGCCAGCAGCTTGGATAGGGCGTCTGCGAACACTGAAGCTTTCTTT.

This clone was detected once. This chain uses TRBV6-6 with TRBJ1-5, with 11 bases fitting TRBD1. Trimming took 6 bases from V and 6 from J; bases not matched to a gene: 7. The CDR3 runs 15 residues. Per germline, CDR1 MNHNY and CDR2 SVGAGI (reference sequence). The CDR3 region is CASSVPGQGGQPQHF. The CDR3 region has the DNA TGTGCCAGCAGCGTACCGGGACAGGGGGGTCAGCCCCAGCATTTT.

This chain's CDR3 is CSVPSGGTTDTQYF. CDR3 DNA: TGCAGCGTTCCTAGCGGGGGGACCACAGATACGCAGTATTTT. The gene calls are TRBV29-1 and TRBJ2-3; 11 nucleotides align to TRBD2. The CDR3 is 14 amino acids. With 5 bases clipped from V and 2 bases from J, the junction kept 3 bases outside the gene matches. Per germline, CDR1 SQVTM and CDR2 ANQGSEA.

The chain joins TRBV6-4 to TRBJ2-3; D not resolved. The V and J ends lost 6 bases and 2 bases respectively, with 15 bases between them. CDR1 and CDR2 (germline): MRHNA, SNTAGT. This CDR3 spans 15 amino acids. CDR3 region: CASSTLPTLTDTQYF. Here the CDR3 DNA reads TGTGCCAGCAGCACACTACCAACCCTCACAGATACGCAGTATTTT.

This chain uses TRBV7-3 with TRBJ2-5; D possibly matches TRBD1 or TRBD2 (5 bases each). Germline assignment: CDR1 SGHTA and CDR2 FQGTGA. CDR3 length: 13 amino acids. The V gene lost 8 bases and the J gene lost 10 bases, with 20 bases spanning the gap. This CDR3 is CASPPGPSGIQYF. Written as DNA, the CDR3 is TGTGCCAGCCCCCCGGGACCCTCTGGGATCCAGTACTTC. The full variable domain, completed using reference TRBV7-3 and TRBJ2-5, is GAGVSQTPSNKVTEKGKYVELRCDPISGHTALYWYRQSLGQGPEFLIYFQGTGAADDSGLPNDRFFAVRPEGSVSTLKIQRTERGDSAVYLCASPPGPSGIQYFGPGTRLLVL.

V is TRBV7-8 and J is TRBJ1-2; perhaps TRBD1 as D (5 bases). V lost 0 bases and J 8 bases, leaving 13 bases between the germline ends. Germline V gene data show CDR1 as SGHVS and CDR2 as FQNEAQ. This CDR3 has 14 residues. Here the CDR3 DNA reads TGTGCCAGCAGCTTAGCGGGGACCGCTTCAGGCTACACCTTC. Translated: CASSLAGTASGYTF.

The chain couples TRBV5-1 to TRBJ2-7, with D hard to call. Trimming took off 1 base at V and 3 bases at J, with 8 bases between the two ends. The germline gives CDR1 SGHRS, CDR2 YFSETQ. This CDR3 contains 13 residues. The CDR3 loop is CASSLQSHYEQYF. CDR3 in DNA: TGCGCCAGCAGCTTGCAGAGCCACTACGAGCAGTACTTC. Full variable domain (outside the CDR3, taken from reference TRBV5-1 and TRBJ2-7): KAGVTQTPRYLIKTRGQQVTLSCSPISGHRSVSWYQQTPGQGLQFLFEYFSETQRNKGNFPGRFSGRQFSNSRSEMNVSTLELGDSALYLCASSLQSHYEQYFGPGTRLTVT.